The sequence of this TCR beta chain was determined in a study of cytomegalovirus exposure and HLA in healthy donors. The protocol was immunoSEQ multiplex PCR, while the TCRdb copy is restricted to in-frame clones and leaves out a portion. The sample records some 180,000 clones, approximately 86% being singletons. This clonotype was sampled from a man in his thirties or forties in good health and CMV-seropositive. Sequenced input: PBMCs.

The CDR3 nucleotides read TGTGCCAGCAGCACTACAGGGGGCGCTTCCAAAAACATTCAGTACTTC. Translated, it gives CASSTTGGASKNIQYF. The genes are TRBV13 and TRBJ2-4; 9 bases line up with TRBD1. Trimming at V came to 5 bases and at J to 2 bases, leaving 7 bases not matched to a gene. The CDR3 totals 16 residues. Germline CDR1 reads PRHDT; CDR2 reads FYEKMQ (reference sequence).